This T cell receptor (beta chain) stems from a study of blood T cell repertoires in COVID-19. Study summary: Donors in the United States, Italy and Spain gave samples during acute or convalescent COVID-19. T cells, B-cell-depleted T cells, or PBMCs provided the cDNA or gDNA that served as material.

The CDR3 has 18 residues. V was clipped by 4 bases and J by 4 bases; unmatched bases: 13. Germline loops: CDR1 SEHNR, CDR2 FQNEAQ (reference sequence). In the original processing: Nucleated cell counts were estimated from reference gene primer amplification. Here immunoSEQ multiplex PCR was the method, and the copy in TCRdb shows in-frame clones only, minus some. V, J and clone size were drawn from that table, and D and trimming were deduced from the DNA. There are approximately 98,000 clones in the sample; 81% occur only once, and roughly a tenth lies in the top ten. This sequence was found in a woman aged 80 or over with acute or convalescent COVID-19. Sample: peripheral blood. V usage is TRBV7-9 and J usage is TRBJ1-1; 12 bases align to TRBD1. CDR3 region: CASSSPIGTGGVGTEAFF. DNA of the CDR3: TGTGCCAGCAGCTCCCCGATCGGGACAGGGGGCGTCGGCACTGAAGCTTTCTTT.